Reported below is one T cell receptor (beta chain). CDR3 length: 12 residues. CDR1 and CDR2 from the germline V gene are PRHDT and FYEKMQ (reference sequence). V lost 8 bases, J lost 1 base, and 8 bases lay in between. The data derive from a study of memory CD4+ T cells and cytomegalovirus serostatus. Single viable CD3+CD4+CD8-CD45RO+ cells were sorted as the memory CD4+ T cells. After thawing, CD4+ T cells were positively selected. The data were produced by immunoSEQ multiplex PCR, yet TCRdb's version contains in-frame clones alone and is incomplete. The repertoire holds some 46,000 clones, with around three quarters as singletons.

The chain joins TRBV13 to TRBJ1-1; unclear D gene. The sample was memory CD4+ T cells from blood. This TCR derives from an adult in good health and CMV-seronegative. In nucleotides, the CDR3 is TGTGCCAGCCTAGGCCAGAACACTGAAGCTTTCTTT. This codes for CASLGQNTEAFF.